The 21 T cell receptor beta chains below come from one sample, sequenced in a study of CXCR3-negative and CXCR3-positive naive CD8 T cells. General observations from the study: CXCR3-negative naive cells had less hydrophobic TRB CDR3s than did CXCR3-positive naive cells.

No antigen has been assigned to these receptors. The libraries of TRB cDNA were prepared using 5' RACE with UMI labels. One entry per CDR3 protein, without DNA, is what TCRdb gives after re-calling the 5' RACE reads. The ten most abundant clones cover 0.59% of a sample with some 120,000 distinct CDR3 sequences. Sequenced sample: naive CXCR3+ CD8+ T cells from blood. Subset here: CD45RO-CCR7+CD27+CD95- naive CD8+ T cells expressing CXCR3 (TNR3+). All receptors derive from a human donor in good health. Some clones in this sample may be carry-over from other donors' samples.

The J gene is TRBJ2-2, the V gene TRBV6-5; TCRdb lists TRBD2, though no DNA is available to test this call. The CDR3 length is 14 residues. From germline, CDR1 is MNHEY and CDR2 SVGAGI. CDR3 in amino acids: CASSPSGFLGELFF.

This CDR3 is CASSPGGNFEQVGYTF. The V gene is TRBV6-5, the J gene TRBJ1-2; TCRdb proposes TRBD1, but this gene call is untestable without DNA. This CDR3 has 16 amino acids. In germline, CDR1 is MNHEY, CDR2 SVGAGI.

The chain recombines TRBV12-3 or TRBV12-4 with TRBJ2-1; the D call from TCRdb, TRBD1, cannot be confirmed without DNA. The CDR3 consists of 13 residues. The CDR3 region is CASSLARDRGKFF.

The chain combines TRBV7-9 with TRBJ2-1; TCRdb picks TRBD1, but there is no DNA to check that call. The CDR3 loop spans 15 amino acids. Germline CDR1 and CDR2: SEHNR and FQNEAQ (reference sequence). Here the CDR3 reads CASSLPGQGIHEQFF. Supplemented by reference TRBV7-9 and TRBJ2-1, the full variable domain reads DTGVSQNPRHKITKRGQNVTFRCDPISEHNRLYWYRQTLGQGPEFLTYFQNEAQLEKSRLLSDRFSAERPKGSFSTLEIQRTEQGDSAMYLCASSLPGQGIHEQFFGPGTRLTVL.

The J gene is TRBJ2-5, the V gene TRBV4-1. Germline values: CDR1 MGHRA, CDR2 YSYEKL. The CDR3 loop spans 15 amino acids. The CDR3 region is CASSQDLGYQETQYF.

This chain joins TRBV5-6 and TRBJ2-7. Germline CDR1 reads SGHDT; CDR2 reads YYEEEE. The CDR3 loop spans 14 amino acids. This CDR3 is CASSLGGVTYEQYF.

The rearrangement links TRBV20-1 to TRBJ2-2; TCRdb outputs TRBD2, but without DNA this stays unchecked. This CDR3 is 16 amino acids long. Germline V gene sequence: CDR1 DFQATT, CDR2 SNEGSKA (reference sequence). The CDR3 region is CSARDLQLGWRGELFF.

This chain's CDR3 is CASSPQNYGYTF. The genes are TRBV6-5 and TRBJ1-2; lacking DNA, the TRBD1 call made by TCRdb goes unchecked. The CDR3 covers 12 residues. From germline, CDR1 is MNHEY and CDR2 SVGAGI.

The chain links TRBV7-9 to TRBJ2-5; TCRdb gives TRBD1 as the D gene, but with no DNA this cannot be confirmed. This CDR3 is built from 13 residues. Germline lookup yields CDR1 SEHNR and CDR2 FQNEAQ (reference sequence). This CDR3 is CASSPQGRETQYF. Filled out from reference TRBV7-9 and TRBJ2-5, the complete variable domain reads DTGVSQNPRHKITKRGQNVTFRCDPISEHNRLYWYRQTLGQGPEFLTYFQNEAQLEKSRLLSDRFSAERPKGSFSTLEIQRTEQGDSAMYLCASSPQGRETQYFGPGTRLLVL.

CDR3 residues: CASSFLDRGRETQYF. The chain joins TRBV5-5 to TRBJ2-5; absent DNA, TCRdb's TRBD1 call cannot be checked. Germline lookup yields CDR1 SGHKS and CDR2 YYEKEE (reference sequence). The length of the CDR3 is 15 residues.

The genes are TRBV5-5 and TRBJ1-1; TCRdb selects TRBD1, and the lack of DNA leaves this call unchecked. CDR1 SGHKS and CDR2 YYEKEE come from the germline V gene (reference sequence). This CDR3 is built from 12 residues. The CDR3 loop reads CASSGTGYEAFF. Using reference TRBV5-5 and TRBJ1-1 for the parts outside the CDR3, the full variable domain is DAGVTQSPTHLIKTRGQQVTLRCSPISGHKSVSWYQQVLGQGPQFIFQYYEKEERGRGNFPDRFSARQFPNYSSELNVNALLLGDSALYLCASSGTGYEAFFGQGTRLTVV.

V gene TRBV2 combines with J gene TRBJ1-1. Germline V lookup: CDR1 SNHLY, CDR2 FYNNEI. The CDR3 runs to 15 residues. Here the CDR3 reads CASRYGSIQNTEAFF.

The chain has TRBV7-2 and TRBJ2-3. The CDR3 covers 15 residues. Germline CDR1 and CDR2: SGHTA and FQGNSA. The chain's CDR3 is CASILSGEPGDTQYF.

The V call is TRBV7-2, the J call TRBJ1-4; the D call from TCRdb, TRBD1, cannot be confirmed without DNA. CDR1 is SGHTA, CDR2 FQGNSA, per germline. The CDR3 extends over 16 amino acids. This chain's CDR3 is CASSLDRVATNEKLFF.

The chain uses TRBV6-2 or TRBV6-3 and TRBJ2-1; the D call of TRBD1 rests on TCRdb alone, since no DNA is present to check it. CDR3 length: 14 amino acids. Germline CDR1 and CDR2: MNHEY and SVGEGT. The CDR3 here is CASAWEHRYNEQFF.

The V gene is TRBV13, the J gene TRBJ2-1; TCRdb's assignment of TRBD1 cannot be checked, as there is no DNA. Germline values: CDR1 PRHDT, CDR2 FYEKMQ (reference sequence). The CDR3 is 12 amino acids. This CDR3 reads CASSFRGSEQFF.

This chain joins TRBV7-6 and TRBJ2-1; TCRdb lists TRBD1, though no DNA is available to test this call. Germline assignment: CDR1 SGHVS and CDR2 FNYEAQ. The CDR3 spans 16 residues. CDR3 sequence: CASSYPTGAGNNEQFF.

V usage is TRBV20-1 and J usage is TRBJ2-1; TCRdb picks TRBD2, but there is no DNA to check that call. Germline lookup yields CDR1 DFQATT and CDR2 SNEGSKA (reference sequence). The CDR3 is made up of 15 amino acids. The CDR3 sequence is CSARSLAGGLNEQFF.

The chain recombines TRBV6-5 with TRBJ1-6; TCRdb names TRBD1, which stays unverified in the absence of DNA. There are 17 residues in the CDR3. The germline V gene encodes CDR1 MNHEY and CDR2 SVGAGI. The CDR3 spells CASSDGQGVFYNSPLHF.

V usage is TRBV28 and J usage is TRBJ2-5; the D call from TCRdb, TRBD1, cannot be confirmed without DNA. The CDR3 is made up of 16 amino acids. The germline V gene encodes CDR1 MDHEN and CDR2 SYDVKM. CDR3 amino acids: CASRSQGRGDRETQYF.

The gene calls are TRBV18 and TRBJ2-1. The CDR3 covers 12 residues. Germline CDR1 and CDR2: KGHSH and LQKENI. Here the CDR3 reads CASSPAGDEQFF. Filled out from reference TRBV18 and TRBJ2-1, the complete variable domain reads NAGVMQNPRHLVRRRGQEARLRCSPMKGHSHVYWYRQLPEEGLKFMVYLQKENIIDESGMPKERFSAEFPKEGPSILRIQQVVRGDSAAYFCASSPAGDEQFFGPGTRLTVL.